Listed here are 5 T cell receptor beta chains from one sample, sequenced in a study of molecular identifiers for immune sequencing clone quantification. Via MiXCR, TCRdb re-called the PCR reads, giving one row per CDR3 protein. The sample lists roughly 630,000 distinct CDR3 sequences, 25% occurring once. The sample taken for sequencing was naive CD8+ T cells from blood, with Jurkat cell RNA spiked in. This sample's subset: FACS-sorted CD8+CD4-CCR7+CD45RA+ naive T cells. The source of these receptors is a human donor in good health. Some libraries in this study had Jurkat cell RNA spiked in.

The table lists this clonotype with many counts. J is TRBJ2-7 and V is TRBV20-1, with TRBD2 identical over 7 bases. The germline gives CDR1 DFQATT, CDR2 SNEGSKA (reference sequence). V gave up 3 bases and J gave up 6 bases; unmatched junction bases: 8. CDR3 length: 13 amino acids. CDR3 in amino acids: CSARSPRGSEQYF. CDR3 bases: TGCAGTGCTAGGTCCCCGCGGGGGTCCGAGCAGTACTTC.

This clonotype has only a few counts. V gene TRBV28 combines with J gene TRBJ2-1; 7 bases align to TRBD2. V was clipped by 3 bases and J by 4 bases; unmatched bases: 12. Per the germline V gene, CDR1 is MDHEN and CDR2 is SYDVKM. The CDR3 sequence is 17 residues long. DNA for the CDR3: TGTGCCAGCAGTTTTCGGTCGAGCGGGATCCCATACAATGAGCAGTTCTTC. Its translation is CASSFRSSGIPYNEQFF. Drawing the rest from reference TRBV28 and TRBJ2-1, the complete variable domain is DVKVTQSSRYLVKRTGEKVFLECVQDMDHENMFWYRQDPGLGLRLIYFSYDVKMKEKGDIPEGYSVSREKKERFSLILESASTNQTSMYLCASSFRSSGIPYNEQFFGPGTRLTVL.

This clonotype was observed at least ten times. This chain joins TRBV4-3 and TRBJ2-3; D ambiguous. V lost 0 bases and J lost 0, with 19 bases in between. CDR1 and CDR2 from the germline V gene are LGHNA and YSLEER. This CDR3 is built from 19 residues. The chain's CDR3 is CASSQDQTGPYTSTDTQYF. As DNA, the CDR3 is TGCGCCAGCAGCCAAGATCAGACCGGGCCGTACACTAGCACAGATACGCAGTATTTT.

With regard to this clonotype: This may be a read error: a much more frequent sequence differs by one nucleotide. This chain joins TRBV7-9 and TRBJ2-7; D is uncertain. CDR1 and CDR2 (germline): SEHNR, FQNEAQ (reference sequence). Between the trimmed V and J ends, which lost 1 base and 5 bases, there was a span of 12 bases. The CDR3 spans 14 residues. The CDR3 region has the DNA TGTGCCAGCAGCTTAGATATACCTACCCACGAGCAGTACTTC. It is translated as CASSLDIPTHEQYF.

This clonotype is a singleton in its sample. The chain is built from TRBV25-1 and TRBJ2-3, with 11 bases lining up with TRBD2. V lost 6 bases and J lost 8; bases outside the gene matches: 7. The CDR3 length is 14 residues. Germline CDR1 reads MGHDK; CDR2 reads SYGVNS. CDR3 nucleotides: TGTGCCAGCAGCCTAGCGGGGGGATGGGCTACGCAGTATTTT. Translating it yields CASSLAGGWATQYF.